A single sample gave rise to the 27 T cell receptor beta chains below, sequenced in a study of T-cell memory formation after mild COVID-19. Via MiXCR, TCRdb re-called the 5' RACE reads, giving one row per CDR3 protein. The data show approximately 340,000 distinct CDR3 sequences, about an eighth seen once. Sequencing input: PBMCs or a T cell subset sorted from them (not recorded which). The receptor source for this set is a man aged 18-30 years who had mild COVID-19 (a few samples of this study predate the infection). Cell type and time point are not known.

This clonotype was recorded at least ten times. V usage is TRBV4-1 and J usage is TRBJ2-3, with a weak D call TRBD2 (6 bases). The CDR3 length is 15 residues. The germline gives CDR1 MGHRA, CDR2 YSYEKL. The V gene lost 0 bases and the J gene lost 6 bases, with 13 bases spanning the gap. The CDR3 region is CASSQEGPSADTQYF. The CDR3 nucleotides read TGCGCCAGCAGCCAAGAGGGACCTAGCGCGGATACGCAGTATTTT.

This clonotype was counted at least ten times. The rearrangement links TRBV27 to TRBJ2-3; D is ambiguous. Trimming left V 5 bases short and J 0 bases short, with 15 bases between. The CDR3 totals 16 residues. Germline-derived CDR1 and CDR2 are MNHEY and SMNVEV (reference sequence). CDR3 bases: TGTGCCAGCAGTCAGCCCCCGCCAGACAGCACAGATACGCAGTATTTT. It encodes CASSQPPPDSTDTQYF.

V gene TRBV6-2 or TRBV6-3 combines with J gene TRBJ2-7; D gene uncertain. Per the germline V gene, CDR1 is MNHEY and CDR2 is SVGEGT. The CDR3 has 13 residues. The CDR3 loop reads CASSQDGYGEQCV. The CDR3 nucleotides read TGTGCCAGCAGTCAGGACGGATACGGCGAGCAGTGCGTC.

In this sample, this clonotype turned up a few times. V gene TRBV4-1 combines with J gene TRBJ2-5; TRBD2 matches at 9 bases. Germline V gene sequence: CDR1 MGHRA, CDR2 YSYEKL. The V and J ends lost 0 bases and 0 bases, in that order; junction bases with no gene match: 11. CDR3 length: 19 residues. CDR3 sequence: CASSQERVAGAPYQETQYF. In nucleotides, the CDR3 is TGCGCCAGCAGCCAAGAACGGGTAGCGGGGGCCCCGTACCAAGAGACCCAGTACTTC.

This clonotype was counted between two and nine times. The chain couples TRBV18 to TRBJ1-4; TRBD1 matches 7 bases. V was pared by 5 bases and J by 8 bases, with 8 bases of the junction left unmatched. Germline loops: CDR1 KGHSH, CDR2 LQKENI. The CDR3 has 14 residues. CDR3 amino acids: CASSGDSAAEKLFF. The CDR3 DNA follows: TGTGCCAGCTCAGGGGACAGTGCGGCGGAAAAACTGTTTTTT.

This clonotype was counted a few times. The gene calls are TRBV21-1 and TRBJ1-1. TRBV21-1 is a pseudogene. This CDR3 is 14 amino acids long. CDR3 in amino acids: CASSKAPKNTEAFF. In nucleotides, the CDR3 is TGTGCCAGCAGCAAAGCCCCGAAGAACACTGAAGCTTTCTTT.

This clonotype was recorded a few times. The chain carries TRBV12-3 or TRBV12-4 and TRBJ2-2; D ambiguous. CDR3 length: 14 residues. With 2 bases removed from V and 6 bases from J, the gap between germline ends came to 10 bases. The CDR3 loop reads CASSLSADPGELFF. The CDR3 DNA reads TGTGCCAGCAGTTTATCGGCCGACCCCGGGGAGCTGTTTTTT.

This clonotype was detected many times. CDR3 nucleotides: TGCGCCAGCAGCCAAGACGGGGGTACGGCCAAAAACATTCAGTACTTC. This gives the protein CASSQDGGTAKNIQYF. The chain recombines TRBV4-3 with TRBJ2-4, with D tentatively TRBD2 (6 bases). V dropped 0 bases and J dropped 1 base, with 10 bases sitting between them. This CDR3 comprises 16 residues. Per the germline V gene, CDR1 is LGHNA and CDR2 is YSLEER.

This chain connects TRBV6-6 to TRBJ2-1; either TRBD1 or TRBD2 may supply D (5 bases each). Germline V lookup: CDR1 MNHNY, CDR2 SVGAGI (reference sequence). V dropped 7 bases and J dropped 5 bases, with 15 bases sitting between them. This CDR3 comprises 14 residues. The CDR3 loop reads CASIPGTTNNEQFF. The CDR3 DNA follows: TGTGCCAGCATTCCAGGGACCACAAACAATGAGCAGTTCTTC.

This clonotype was seen more than once but under ten times. V is TRBV25-1 and J is TRBJ1-6; TRBD1 agrees at 7 bases. Germline CDR1 reads MGHDK; CDR2 reads SYGVNS. This CDR3 is built from 16 residues. The J segment lost 7 bases and the V segment lost 0 bases, leaving 6 bases of the junction unmatched. For the CDR3, the DNA is TGTGCCAGCAGTGAATATCAGACAGGGCGGAATTCACCCCTCCACTTT. Protein: CASSEYQTGRNSPLHF.

CDR3 sequence: CATRRDRGKGEAFF. The CDR3 nucleotides are TGTGCTACACGCCGGGACAGGGGGAAGGGTGAAGCTTTCTTT. The J gene is TRBJ1-1, the V gene TRBV12-3 or TRBV12-4; TRBD1 aligns across 11 bases. CDR3 length: 14 residues.

This clonotype turned up a few times. This chain links TRBV7-9 with TRBJ2-2; no clear D. The germline gives CDR1 SEHNR, CDR2 FQNEAQ (reference sequence). Trimming stripped 5 bases from V and 7 bases from J, with 11 bases between. The CDR3 has 13 amino acids. CDR3 region: CASSQLLNGELFF. In DNA form, the CDR3 reads TGTGCCAGCAGCCAGCTCTTAAACGGGGAGCTGTTTTTT.

A remark on this clonotype: One end of the junction does not line up with germline, which may come from a read error. The CDR3 is CASRPQGAGEKLFF. In DNA, the CDR3 is TGTGCCAGCAGACCCCAGGGGGCAGGAGAAAAACTTTTTTTT. The chain carries TRBV6-6 and TRBJ1-4; 8 positions match TRBD1. Germline V gives CDR1 MNHNY, CDR2 SVGAGI (reference sequence). The CDR3 extends over 14 amino acids.

The rearrangement links TRBV7-9 to TRBJ2-7; D is uncertain. The V end lost 4 bases, the J end lost 1 base, and 8 bases lay between the germline ends. Germline V gene data show CDR1 as SEHNR and CDR2 as FQNEAQ (reference sequence). The CDR3 contains 13 residues. The DNA for the CDR3 is TGTGCCAGCAGCTCCCCGGTATCCTACGAGCAGTACTTC. It encodes CASSSPVSYEQYF.

DNA for the CDR3: TGTGCCAGCTCGGTCCGGGACGGGGTTGACGAGCAGTACTTC. Its translation is CASSVRDGVDEQYF. This chain uses TRBV18 with TRBJ2-7; D may match TRBD1 or TRBD2 (5 bases each). This CDR3 spans 14 amino acids. CDR1 KGHSH and CDR2 LQKENI come from the germline V gene. Trimming stripped 6 bases from V and 5 bases from J, with 17 bases between.

This clonotype appeared a single time. The CDR3 coding sequence is TGTGCCAGCAGCTTACCAGGGGCCGCCTACGAGCAGTACTTC. Translated: CASSLPGAAYEQYF. The rearrangement joins TRBV7-2 to TRBJ2-7, with D possibly TRBD1 on 6 matching bases. V was cut by 2 bases and J by 2 bases, with 10 bases left in between. The germline gives CDR1 SGHTA, CDR2 FQGNSA. The CDR3 consists of 14 residues.

In its sample, this clonotype was seen a few times. The chain recombines TRBV6-2 or TRBV6-3 with TRBJ1-5; 8 bases match TRBD1. Per germline, CDR1 MNHEY and CDR2 SVGEGT. The V gene end was trimmed by 0 bases and the J gene end by 0 bases; junction bases not matched to a gene: 4. This CDR3 has 17 residues. The CDR3 DNA reads TGTGCCAGCAGTTACTCGCGACAGGGGACTAGCAATCAGCCCCAGCATTTT. Its protein product is CASSYSRQGTSNQPQHF.

The chain uses TRBV1 and TRBJ2-1; the table's D call of TRBD2 was not tested on the DNA. TRBV1 is marked as a pseudogene. This CDR3 spans 16 amino acids. The DNA of the CDR3 is TGCACCAGCAGCCACCTACTAGCGGGGGGGTACAATGAGCAGTTCTTC. Protein sequence: CTSSHLLAGGYNEQFF.

This chain joins TRBV20-1 and TRBJ1-4, with 10 bases lining up with TRBD1. The V and J ends lost 6 bases and 4 bases, in that order; junction bases with no gene match: 17. The CDR3 extends over 18 amino acids. Germline assignment: CDR1 DFQATT and CDR2 SNEGSKA (reference sequence). The chain's CDR3 is CSATKPGQGTLFNEKLFF. CDR3 sequence (DNA): TGCAGTGCCACGAAACCGGGACAGGGGACATTATTTAATGAAAAACTGTTTTTT.

This clonotype has a handful of counts. CDR3 nucleotides: TGTGCCAGCAGCTTAGTTGCGGGGGCGGCACGTGATACGCAGTATTTT. This codes for CASSLVAGAARDTQYF. The genes are TRBV7-2 and TRBJ2-3; TRBD2 is a possible D gene (7 bases). Trimming took off 1 base at V and 6 bases at J, with 17 bases between the two ends. CDR1 and CDR2 from the germline V gene are SGHTA and FQGNSA. The CDR3 runs to 16 residues.

This clonotype appeared many times. An end of the junction does not agree with germline; a read error may underlie this. The J gene is TRBJ2-6, the V gene TRBV5-1; D unresolved. Per germline, CDR1 SGHRS and CDR2 YFSETQ. This CDR3 has 13 amino acids. CDR3 in amino acids: CASSFSGANVLTF. The CDR3 DNA follows: TGTGCCAGCAGTTTTTCCGGGGCCAACGTCCTGACTTTC. Full variable domain (remainder filled in from reference TRBV5-1 and TRBJ2-6): KAGVTQTPRYLIKTRGQQVTLSCSPISGHRSVSWYQQTPGQGLQFLFEYFSETQRNKGNFPGRFSGRQFSNSRSEMNVSTLELGDSALYLCASSFSGANVLTFGAGSRLTVL.

The V and J genes are TRBV6-1 and TRBJ2-5; D is perhaps TRBD1 or TRBD2 (6 bases each). The germline V gene encodes CDR1 MNHNS and CDR2 SASEGT. The V end lost 8 bases, the J end lost 3 bases, and 13 bases lay between the germline ends. The CDR3 covers 13 residues. CDR3 protein: CASGKRGEETQYF. The CDR3, as DNA: TGTGCCAGCGGGAAGAGGGGGGAAGAGACCCAGTACTTC.

This clonotype turned up a few times. This chain joins TRBV5-1 and TRBJ2-7, with D unclear. Between the trimmed V and J ends, which lost 4 bases and 2 bases, there was a span of 16 bases. The CDR3 extends over 15 amino acids. Germline CDR1 and CDR2: SGHRS and YFSETQ. The CDR3 DNA follows: TGCGCCAGCAGCCCACGGCCCGGTCGGGCCTACGAGCAGTACTTC. This sequence encodes CASSPRPGRAYEQYF.

V and J are TRBV7-9 and TRBJ1-1, with a weak D call TRBD1 (6 bases). The ends were cut back, 5 bases at V and 10 bases at J, with 14 bases in the middle. This CDR3 has 12 residues. CDR1 and CDR2 (germline): SEHNR, FQNEAQ (reference sequence). CDR3 loop: CASSRGGAGAFF. The CDR3 DNA reads as TGTGCCAGCAGCCGAGGGGGGGCGGGAGCTTTCTTT.

This sequence joins TRBV23-1 and TRBJ2-7; D may be TRBD1 or TRBD2 (5 bases each). TRBV23-1 is an ORF, with its function uncertain. Trimming stripped 4 bases from V and 0 bases from J, with 19 bases between. The CDR3 covers 17 residues. The CDR3 DNA sequence: TGCGCCAGCAGTCTCCTCAGGAGGCACAGGAGCTCCTACGAGCAGTACGTC. Translating gives CASSLLRRHRSSYEQYV.

There are a few counts of this clonotype. This chain links TRBV6-5 with TRBJ1-4; possible D gene TRBD1, 5 bases. CDR3 length: 14 residues. Germline-derived CDR1 and CDR2 are MNHEY and SVGAGI. V shed 2 bases and J shed 7 bases, with 11 bases lying between them. The CDR3 coding sequence is TGTGCCAGCAGTTACGGCAGGGACGGTGAAAAACTGTTTTTT. It yields the protein CASSYGRDGEKLFF.

The chain links TRBV24-1 to TRBJ2-3, with D maybe TRBD1 (5 bases). CDR3 length: 13 amino acids. Germline CDR1 and CDR2: KGHDR and SFDVKD. V was shortened by 3 bases and J by 6 bases, with 9 bases between the two germline ends. The CDR3 coding sequence is TGTGCCACCAGTGATGGGGCCCGGGATACGCAGTATTTT. It codes for CATSDGARDTQYF.